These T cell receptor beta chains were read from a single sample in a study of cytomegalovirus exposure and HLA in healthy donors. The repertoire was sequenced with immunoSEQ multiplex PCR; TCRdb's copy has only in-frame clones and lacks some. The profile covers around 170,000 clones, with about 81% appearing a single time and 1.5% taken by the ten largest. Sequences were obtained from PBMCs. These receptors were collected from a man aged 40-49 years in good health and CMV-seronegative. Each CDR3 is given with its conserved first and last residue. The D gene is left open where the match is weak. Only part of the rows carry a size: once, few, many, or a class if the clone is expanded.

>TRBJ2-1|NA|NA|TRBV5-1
CASSFSYNEQFF
TGCGCCAGCAGCTTTTCGTACAATGAGCAGTTCTTC
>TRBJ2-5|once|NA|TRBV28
CASSFGQVETQYF
TGTGCCAGCAGTTTCGGTCAAGTGGAGACCCAGTACTTC
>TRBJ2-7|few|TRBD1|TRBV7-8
CASSFPGTGGEQYF
TGTGCCAGCAGCTTCCCCGGGACAGGGGGCGAGCAGTACTTC
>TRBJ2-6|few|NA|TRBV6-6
CASTQGSGANVLTF
TGTGCCAGCACGCAGGGTTCAGGGGCCAACGTCCTGACTTTC
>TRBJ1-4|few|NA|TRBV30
CAWSGRNEKLFF
TGTGCCTGGAGTGGCCGGAATGAAAAACTGTTTTTT
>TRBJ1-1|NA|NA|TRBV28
CASSTSRQRSSEAFF
TGTGCCAGCAGTACTTCTCGACAGAGGTCTTCTGAAGCTTTCTTT
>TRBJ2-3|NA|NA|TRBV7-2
CASSLVSSLTDTQYF
TGTGCCAGCAGCTTAGTTTCTTCTCTCACAGATACGCAGTATTTT
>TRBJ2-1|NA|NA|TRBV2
CASSYTSSYNEQFF
TGTGCCAGCAGTTATACGAGCTCCTACAATGAGCAGTTCTTC
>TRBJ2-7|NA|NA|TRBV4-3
CASSRSEPYEQYF
TGCGCCAGCAGCCGCAGCGAACCCTACGAGCAGTACTTC
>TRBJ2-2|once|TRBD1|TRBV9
CASSVRPTGENTGELFF
TGTGCCAGCAGCGTTAGACCGACAGGGGAGAACACCGGGGAGCTGTTTTTT
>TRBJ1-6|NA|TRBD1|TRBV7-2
CASSYDRVSPLHF
TGTGCCAGCAGCTATGACAGGGTTTCACCCCTCCACTTT
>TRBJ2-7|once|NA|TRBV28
CASGSQGIDEQYF
TGTGCCAGTGGAAGTCAGGGGATCGACGAGCAGTACTTC
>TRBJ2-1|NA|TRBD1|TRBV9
CASSVDLGTAKQFF
TGTGCCAGCAGCGTAGACCTCGGGACAGCAAAGCAGTTCTTC
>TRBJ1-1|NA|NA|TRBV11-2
CASSLDLRNTEAFF
TGTGCCAGCAGCTTAGATCTAAGGAACACTGAAGCTTTCTTT
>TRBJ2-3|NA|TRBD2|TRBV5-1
CASTLLAGGADTQYF
TGCGCCAGCACCCTACTAGCGGGGGGTGCAGATACGCAGTATTTT
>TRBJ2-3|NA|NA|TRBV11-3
CASSSYSGESTDTQYF
TGTGCCAGCAGCTCGTACTCGGGAGAGAGCACAGATACGCAGTATTTT
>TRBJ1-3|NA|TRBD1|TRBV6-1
CASSEGLGTASSGNTIYF
TGTGCCAGCAGTGAAGGTCTTGGGACAGCAAGCTCTGGAAACACCATATATTTT
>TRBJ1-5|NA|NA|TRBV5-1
CASSLEGVSNQPQHF
TGCGCCAGCAGCTTGGAGGGGGTTAGCAATCAGCCCCAGCATTTT
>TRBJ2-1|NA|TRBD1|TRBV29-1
CSVEAGTGFLDEQFF
TGCAGCGTTGAAGCCGGGACAGGGTTTCTTGATGAGCAGTTCTTC
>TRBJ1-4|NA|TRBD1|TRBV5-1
CASSSGQGGNEKLFF
TGCGCCAGCAGCTCTGGACAGGGGGGGAATGAAAAACTGTTTTTT
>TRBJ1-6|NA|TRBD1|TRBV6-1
CASRPGQNSPLHF
TGTGCCAGCAGGCCGGGACAGAATTCACCCCTCCACTTT
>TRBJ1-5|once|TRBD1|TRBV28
CASLYQGAGEQPQHF
TGTGCCAGCCTTTATCAGGGGGCCGGGGAACAGCCCCAGCATTTT
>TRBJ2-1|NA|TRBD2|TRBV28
CASSLLGWGSGSYNEQFF
TGTGCCAGCAGTTTATTGGGGTGGGGTAGCGGGTCCTACAATGAGCAGTTCTTC
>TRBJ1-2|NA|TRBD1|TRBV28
CASSPTGQGNGYTF
TGTGCCAGCAGTCCAACTGGACAGGGGAATGGCTACACCTTC
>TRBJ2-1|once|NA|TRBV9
CASSSPGLLNEQFF
TGTGCCAGCAGCTCTCCGGGACTCTTAAATGAGCAGTTCTTC
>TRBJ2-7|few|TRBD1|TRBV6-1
CASSARQGFTYEQYF
TGTGCCAGCAGCGCCAGACAGGGGTTCACCTACGAGCAGTACTTC
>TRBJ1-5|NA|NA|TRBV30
CAWSPSRGYYSNQPQHF
TGTGCCTGGAGTCCATCAAGGGGATACTATAGCAATCAGCCCCAGCATTTT
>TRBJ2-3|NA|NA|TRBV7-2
CASSLGGRQQGSQYF
TGTGCCAGCAGCTTAGGGGGACGTCAACAGGGCTCGCAGTATTTT
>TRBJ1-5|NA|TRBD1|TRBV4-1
CASSQRRGLQPQHF
TGCGCCAGCAGCCAAAGGAGGGGGCTGCAGCCCCAGCATTTT
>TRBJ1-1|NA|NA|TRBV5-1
CASSLFGRAKTEAFF
TGCGCCAGCAGCTTGTTTGGCAGGGCGAAAACTGAAGCTTTCTTT
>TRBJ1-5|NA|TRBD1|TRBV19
CASTGTGGNQPQHF
TGTGCCAGTACCGGGACAGGAGGCAATCAGCCCCAGCATTTT
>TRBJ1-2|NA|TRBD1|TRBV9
CASSVTGTDPSGGYTF
TGTGCCAGCAGCGTAACCGGGACAGATCCTTCGGGTGGCTACACCTTC
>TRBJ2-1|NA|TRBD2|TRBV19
CASSTVLAGANEQFF
TGTGCCAGTAGTACGGTCCTAGCGGGAGCAAATGAGCAGTTCTTC
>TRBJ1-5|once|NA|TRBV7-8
CASSFWGGRDNQPQHF
TGTGCCAGCAGCTTTTGGGGGGGGAGGGACAATCAGCCCCAGCATTTT
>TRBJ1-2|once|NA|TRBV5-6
CASSLEPLGRGGYGYTF
TGTGCCAGCAGCTTGGAACCGCTCGGGAGGGGAGGCTATGGCTACACCTTC
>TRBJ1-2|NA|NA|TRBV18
CASSSSTGPYGYTF
TGTGCCAGCTCATCCTCGACAGGCCCCTATGGCTACACCTTC
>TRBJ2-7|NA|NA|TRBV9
CASSVRGRAGDEQYF
TGTGCCAGCAGCGTTAGGGGGAGGGCCGGTGACGAGCAGTACTTC
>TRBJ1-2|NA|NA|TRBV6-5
CASSYTDYYGYTF
TGTGCCAGCAGTTACACGGACTACTATGGCTACACCTTC
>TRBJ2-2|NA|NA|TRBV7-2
CASSYSGAGELFF
TGTGCCAGCAGCTATAGCGGAGCCGGGGAGCTGTTTTTT
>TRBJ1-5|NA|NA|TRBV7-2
CASSLSNQPQHF
TGTGCCAGCAGCCTAAGCAATCAGCCCCAGCATTTT
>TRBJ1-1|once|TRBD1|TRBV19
CASFRGLGTEAFF
TGTGCCAGCTTCAGGGGGCTTGGCACTGAAGCTTTCTTT
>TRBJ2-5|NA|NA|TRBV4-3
CASSQEGSGQETQYF
TGCGCCAGCAGCCAAGAGGGAAGCGGTCAAGAGACCCAGTACTTC
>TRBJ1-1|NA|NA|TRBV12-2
CASRLVRAGGFNTEAFF
TGTGCAAGTCGCTTAGTACGGGCCGGGGGATTTAACACTGAAGCTTTCTTT
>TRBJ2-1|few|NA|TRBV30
CAWSTSYNEQFF
TGTGCCTGGAGTACTTCCTACAATGAGCAGTTCTTC
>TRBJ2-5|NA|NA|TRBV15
CATSRAGQTQETQYF
TGTGCCACCAGCAGAGCTGGACAGACTCAAGAGACCCAGTACTTC
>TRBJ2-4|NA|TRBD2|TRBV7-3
CASSLGTSGSIQYF
TGTGCCAGCAGCTTGGGGACTAGCGGGTCCATTCAGTACTTC
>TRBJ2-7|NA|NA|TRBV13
CASSLEGSYEQYF
TGTGCCAGCAGCTTAGAGGGGTCCTACGAGCAGTACTTC
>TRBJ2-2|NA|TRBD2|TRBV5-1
CASSFLAGDTGELFF
TGCGCCAGCAGCTTTTTAGCGGGGGACACCGGGGAGCTGTTTTTT
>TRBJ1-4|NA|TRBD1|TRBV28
CASSSPGTGMNEKLFF
TGTGCCAGCAGTTCCCCAGGGACAGGGATGAATGAAAAACTGTTTTTT
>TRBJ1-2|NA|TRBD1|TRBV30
CAWSTGTAYGYTF
TGTGCCTGGAGTACGGGGACAGCCTATGGCTACACCTTC